A single sample gave rise to the 31 T cell receptor beta chains below, sequenced in a study of T cell changes during pregnancy in multiple sclerosis. The data were produced by immunoSEQ multiplex PCR, yet TCRdb's version contains in-frame clones alone and is incomplete. The sample lists 50,000 or so clones, about 92% occurring once. The input for sequencing was CD4+ T cells from peripheral blood mononuclear cells, taken in the third trimester of pregnancy. These receptors originate from a female donor with multiple sclerosis, enrolled in a pregnancy study.

This chain connects TRBV30 to TRBJ2-7; 7 bases are shared with TRBD1. This CDR3 region has 14 residues. The V gene's germline CDR1 is GTSNPN and CDR2 SVGIG (reference sequence). V shed 3 bases, J shed 6 bases, and the junction held 11 bases outside the gene matches. This CDR3 reads CAWSPTGFGREQYF. DNA of the CDR3: TGTGCCTGGAGCCCGACAGGGTTTGGTCGCGAGCAGTACTTC.

Turning to this clone: At one end, the junction sequence differs from germline, possibly due to a read error. This chain connects TRBV27 to TRBJ2-3; 9 nucleotides match TRBD2. The CDR3 runs 15 residues. Germline loops: CDR1 MNHEY, CDR2 SMNVEV (reference sequence). Written as DNA, the CDR3 is TGTGCCAGCAGTATGAATAGCGGGAGCATAGATACGCAGTATTTT. Its translation is CASSMNSGSIDTQYF.

This rearrangement joins TRBV18 to TRBJ1-2, with D possibly TRBD1 on 5 matching bases. The V gene's germline CDR1 is KGHSH and CDR2 LQKENI. The V and J ends lost 2 bases and 7 bases respectively, with 11 bases between them. This CDR3 spans 13 amino acids. The CDR3 reads CASSPRDFTGYTF. The CDR3 DNA is TGTGCCAGCTCACCAAGGGACTTCACTGGCTACACCTTC.

This rearrangement joins TRBV6-5 to TRBJ2-1; TRBD2 might be the D (6 bases). The germline V gene has CDR1 MNHEY and CDR2 SVGAGI. CDR3 length equals 13 residues. Between the trimmed V and J ends, which lost 6 bases and 7 bases, there was a span of 13 bases. CDR3 amino acids: CASRPGTSNEQFF. The CDR3 nucleotides read TGTGCCAGCAGGCCCGGGACTTCTAATGAGCAGTTCTTC.

CDR3 in amino acids: CASNRGLYTGELFF. DNA for the CDR3: TGTGCCAGTAACAGGGGTCTTTACACCGGGGAGCTGTTTTTT. The chain couples TRBV19 to TRBJ2-2, with TRBD1 identical over 7 bases. Per germline, CDR1 LNHDA and CDR2 SQIVND (reference sequence). This CDR3 region has 14 residues. V gave up 7 bases and J gave up 3 bases; unmatched junction bases: 5.

This rearrangement joins TRBV5-4 to TRBJ1-6; D gene uncertain. The CDR3 loop spans 12 amino acids. The V end lost 4 bases, the J end lost 8 bases, and 7 bases lay between the germline ends. Per germline, CDR1 SGHNT and CDR2 YYREEE (reference sequence). The CDR3 coding sequence is TGTGCCAGCAGCCGCGGGGATTCACCCCTCCACTTT. This encodes CASSRGDSPLHF.

The chain is built from TRBV6-1 and TRBJ1-5; 8 positions agree with TRBD1. V gave up 6 bases and J gave up 4 bases; unmatched junction bases: 8. Germline V lookup: CDR1 MNHNS, CDR2 SASEGT. The CDR3 runs to 15 residues. DNA for the CDR3: TGTGCCAGCAGAAGCGCAGGGGGCGGGAATCAGCCCCAGCATTTT. This translates into CASRSAGGGNQPQHF.

This rearrangement joins TRBV5-4 to TRBJ2-3; 10 bases align to TRBD2. The CDR3 totals 18 residues. V lost 2 bases and J lost 6; bases outside the gene matches: 15. The germline V gene encodes CDR1 SGHNT and CDR2 YYREEE (reference sequence). Here the CDR3 DNA reads TGTGCCAGCAGCTTAGGGCTAGCGGGGGCCTTTTCAATGGATACGCAGTATTTT. Translation: CASSLGLAGAFSMDTQYF.

The rearrangement joins TRBV19 to TRBJ1-2; 8 positions match TRBD1. With 8 bases clipped from V and 3 bases from J, the junction kept 8 bases outside the gene matches. CDR3 length equals 14 residues. CDR1 and CDR2 from the germline V gene are LNHDA and SQIVND (reference sequence). The CDR3 protein is CASRTGSTDYGYTF. For the CDR3, the DNA is TGTGCCAGTCGGACAGGGTCCACGGACTATGGCTACACCTTC.

The chain joins TRBV6-5 to TRBJ2-2, with D uncertain. Between the trimmed V and J ends, which lost 8 bases and 1 base, there was a span of 5 bases. Germline V CDR1 and CDR2: MNHEY, SVGAGI. The CDR3 runs to 12 residues. In DNA, the CDR3 is TGTGCCAGCCAGCGGAACACCGGGGAGCTGTTTTTT. The encoded protein is CASQRNTGELFF.

The V and J genes are TRBV5-1 and TRBJ1-5; TRBD1 might be the D (6 bases). CDR3 length equals 15 residues. Trimming removed 0 bases from V and 6 bases from J, with 13 bases in between. Germline loops: CDR1 SGHRS, CDR2 YFSETQ. The CDR3 DNA follows: TGCGCCAGCAGCTTGGAGGGGGGGGACGTTCAGCCCCAGCATTTT. It encodes CASSLEGGDVQPQHF.

The chain employs TRBV7-2 and TRBJ1-2; no clear D gene. The CDR3 is 14 residues long. In germline, CDR1 is SGHTA, CDR2 FQGNSA. V lost 5 bases to trimming and J lost 2 bases, with 12 bases between them. The DNA for the CDR3 is TGTGCCAGCAGCCCCCGGGTCCTAAACTATGGCTACACCTTC. Its translation: CASSPRVLNYGYTF.

This clone turned up a few times. This chain joins TRBV11-2 and TRBJ2-2, with TRBD2 matching 10 bases. CDR1 is SGHAT and CDR2 is FQNNGV in the germline V gene. The CDR3 is 16 amino acids. V was pared by 5 bases and J by 6 bases, with 9 bases of the junction left unmatched. The CDR3 DNA sequence: TGTGCCAGCAGCACCTCTAGCGGGAGTTCTCCCGGGGAGCTGTTTTTT. Encoded protein: CASSTSSGSSPGELFF.

The rearrangement uses TRBV28 and TRBJ1-2, with unresolved D. The CDR3 consists of 12 residues. Germline CDR1 MDHEN, CDR2 SYDVKM. Trimming took 1 base from V and 8 from J, leaving 8 bases between them. The CDR3 spells CASSLLRVGYTF. The CDR3 coding sequence is TGTGCCAGCAGTTTATTGCGGGTAGGCTACACCTTC.

The chain links TRBV5-6 to TRBJ1-2; 9 bases match TRBD1. Germline V CDR1 and CDR2: SGHDT, YYEEEE. The V segment lost 4 bases and the J segment 4 bases; nucleotides outside the gene matches: 11. This CDR3 is 16 amino acids long. CDR3 bases: TGTGCCAGCAGCCCGGGCCCGACAGGGGGGACCTATGGCTACACCTTC. This gives the protein CASSPGPTGGTYGYTF.

This chain uses TRBV28 with TRBJ2-7; TRBD1 matches 8 bases. The CDR3 is 16 residues long. The germline gives CDR1 MDHEN, CDR2 SYDVKM. V dropped 2 bases and J dropped 1; count of bases not matched to a gene: 7. The CDR3 bases are TGTGCCAGCAGTTTACAGTACAGGGGGAATTCCTACGAGCAGTACTTC. Translating it yields CASSLQYRGNSYEQYF.

The V gene is TRBV28, the J gene TRBJ1-4; 10 nucleotides align to TRBD1. The CDR3 totals 11 residues. Germline-derived CDR1 and CDR2 are MDHEN and SYDVKM. Losses at the gene ends were 5 bases for V and 13 bases for J; bases not matched to a gene: 1. CDR3 sequence (DNA): TGTGCCAGCAGTGGGACAGGGGCACTGTTTTTT. Amino acids: CASSGTGALFF.

This sequence joins TRBV5-1 and TRBJ2-1; possible D gene TRBD2, 6 bases. Germline V gene data show CDR1 as SGHRS and CDR2 as YFSETQ. With 1 base removed from V and 6 bases from J, the gap between germline ends came to 8 bases. This CDR3 contains 13 residues. The CDR3 DNA reads TGCGCCAGCAGCTTGAAACTAGCCAATGAGCAGTTCTTC. This sequence encodes CASSLKLANEQFF.

The rearrangement links TRBV28 to TRBJ1-2; D gene unclear. The CDR3 spans 14 residues. The germline V gene has CDR1 MDHEN and CDR2 SYDVKM. Trimming shortened V by 2 bases and J by 5 bases, and 12 bases separated the two germline ends. DNA of the CDR3: TGTGCCAGCAGTTTACCTGACGGCAGGTATGGCTACACCTTC. Translating it yields CASSLPDGRYGYTF.

The chain has TRBV19 and TRBJ2-1, with 8 bases that match TRBD2. CDR1 is LNHDA, CDR2 SQIVND, per germline (reference sequence). V was pared by 1 base and J by 6 bases, with 5 bases of the junction left unmatched. CDR3 length: 15 residues. This CDR3 is CASSIGGRLINEQFF. As DNA, the CDR3 is TGTGCCAGTAGTATAGGCGGGAGGCTGATCAATGAGCAGTTCTTC.

This clone has more than one count but fewer than ten. The V call is TRBV11-3, the J call TRBJ2-5; D possibly corresponds to TRBD2 (6 bases). V was clipped by 1 base and J by 4 bases, with 13 bases between them. This CDR3 is 15 amino acids long. CDR1 is SGHNT and CDR2 is YENEEA in the germline V gene. The CDR3 loop reads CASSLGGGDSETQYF. CDR3 nucleotide sequence: TGTGCCAGCAGCTTAGGTGGAGGGGACTCAGAGACCCAGTACTTC.

The chain links TRBV29-1 to TRBJ1-5; D may be TRBD1 (5 bases). This CDR3 comprises 12 residues. Germline V gene data show CDR1 as SQVTM and CDR2 as ANQGSEA. Trimming cost V 7 bases and J 4 bases, with 11 bases left between them. DNA for the CDR3: TGCAGCGCCGGGGGACTTAATCAGCCCCAGCATTTT. It yields the protein CSAGGLNQPQHF.

This chain connects TRBV30 to TRBJ2-1, with TRBD2 as a possible D gene (6 bases). Germline V gene lookup returns CDR1 GTSNPN and CDR2 SVGIG (reference sequence). V was trimmed by 2 bases and J by 10 bases, leaving 12 bases between them. This CDR3 is 12 amino acids long. The CDR3 is CAWSPWGGEQFF. CDR3 bases: TGTGCCTGGAGTCCCTGGGGAGGAGAGCAGTTCTTC.

The chain recombines TRBV6-5 with TRBJ1-1; TRBD1 might be the D (6 bases). V shed 0 bases and J shed 2 bases, with 13 bases lying between them. The V gene's germline CDR1 is MNHEY and CDR2 SVGAGI. The CDR3 consists of 16 residues. The DNA of the CDR3 is TGTGCCAGCAGTTACTCGGGGCTACAGGGTAACACTGAAGCTTTCTTT. This translates into CASSYSGLQGNTEAFF.

The genes are TRBV5-1 and TRBJ2-7, with 8 bases lining up with TRBD1. The germline gives CDR1 SGHRS, CDR2 YFSETQ. Losses at the gene ends were 4 bases for V and 3 bases for J; bases not matched to a gene: 6. This CDR3 contains 14 residues. CDR3 region: CASSVRDRHYEQYF. The DNA for the CDR3 is TGCGCCAGCAGCGTCCGGGACAGGCACTACGAGCAGTACTTC.

V is TRBV6-5 and J is TRBJ1-2; D is ambiguous. Per the germline V gene, CDR1 is MNHEY and CDR2 is SVGAGI. V was clipped by 6 bases and J by 8 bases, with 16 bases between them. This CDR3 comprises 13 residues. The CDR3 nucleotides are TGTGCCAGCAGCGACCGTAGCCCCCTGGGCTACACCTTC. Translation: CASSDRSPLGYTF.

V gene TRBV27 combines with J gene TRBJ1-2, with TRBD1 matching 8 bases. Germline V gene sequence: CDR1 MNHEY, CDR2 SMNVEV (reference sequence). The CDR3 is 16 amino acids. Losses at the gene ends were 5 bases for V and 6 bases for J; bases not matched to a gene: 14. CDR3 DNA: TGTGCCAGCAGTCCGGATGGGACAGGACTTTCGCATGGCTACACCTTC. Translated: CASSPDGTGLSHGYTF.

This rearrangement joins TRBV18 to TRBJ2-2; possible D gene TRBD2, 5 bases. Trimming stripped 4 bases from V and 0 bases from J, with 12 bases between. CDR3 length: 16 amino acids. Germline CDR1 reads KGHSH; CDR2 reads LQKENI. The CDR3 is CASSLDTAANTGELFF. CDR3 DNA: TGTGCCAGCTCACTGGATACAGCGGCGAACACCGGGGAGCTGTTTTTT.

The chain is built from TRBV29-1 and TRBJ1-2; D might be TRBD1 (5 bases). The CDR3 has 14 amino acids. Trimming removed 4 bases at V and 0 bases at J, with 12 bases between. The germline gives CDR1 SQVTM, CDR2 ANQGSEA. The CDR3 sequence: CSVGSRAPNYGYTF. The CDR3 DNA reads TGCAGCGTTGGCAGCAGGGCGCCTAACTATGGCTACACCTTC. Complete variable domain (other parts from reference TRBV29-1 and TRBJ1-2): SAVISQKPSRDICQRGTSLTIQCQVDSQVTMMFWYRQQPGQSLTLIATANQGSEATYESGFVIDKFPISRPNLTFSTLTVSNMSPEDSSIYLCSVGSRAPNYGYTFGSGTRLTVV.

As concerns this clone: Additional DNA sequences in this sample encode the identical CDR3. J is TRBJ2-7 and V is TRBV5-1; 7 positions match TRBD2. Germline loops: CDR1 SGHRS, CDR2 YFSETQ. There are 14 residues in the CDR3. The V and J ends lost 0 bases and 4 bases, in that order; junction bases with no gene match: 4. DNA of the CDR3: TGCGCCAGCAGCTTGGCGGGGGGTTCGTACGAGCAGTACTTC. It translates to CASSLAGGSYEQYF.

A single count supports this clone. The chain is built from TRBV2 and TRBJ1-6; the D gene is possibly TRBD1 (5 bases). V lost 5 bases to trimming and J lost 7 bases, with 9 bases between them. CDR1 is SNHLY and CDR2 is FYNNEI in the germline V gene. There are 13 residues in the CDR3. CDR3 DNA: TGTGCCAGCAGTCTTCAGGGAAATTCACCCCTCCACTTT. It codes for CASSLQGNSPLHF.